This T cell receptor (beta chain) was retrieved from a study of shared clonotypes between healthy human individuals. There are 12 residues in the CDR3. The V end was cut by 2 bases, the J end by 8 bases, with 7 bases between. The germline V gene encodes CDR1 MNHNS and CDR2 SASEGT. The table came from immunoSEQ multiplex PCR; TCRdb's copy has only in-frame clones and leaves some out. The sample yields about 2.1 million clones, roughly 91% seen once. Selected positively for CCR7 and CD45RO-negative, naive CD8 cells excluded terminally differentiated effector memory CD45RA+ cells. The clonotype comes from a young man in good health. Some clones in this sample may be carry-over from other donors' samples. Sequenced material: naive CD8+ T cells from PBMCs. This chain links TRBV6-1 with TRBJ1-3; D is uncertain. CDR3 nucleotides: TGTGCCAGCAGTGAAAGTGGGTACACCATATATTTT. Its translation is CASSESGYTIYF.